The clone carrying this T cell receptor (beta chain) occurred many times. This entry comes from a study of regulatory T cells in long-lasting Graves disease. Described time point: persistent/refractory GD, antithyroid drugs over 5 years with positive TRAb. There was RNA extracted from PBMCs, and the TCR library was made from it. Per germline, CDR1 SNHLY and CDR2 FYNNEI. With V trimmed by 7 bases and J by 1 base, 6 bases remained unmatched. This CDR3 spans 14 amino acids. Construction of TCR beta libraries relied on iRepertoire HTBI primers and on Arm-PCR targeting CDR3 regions. Each CDR3 protein gets one entry after TCRdb re-called the multiplex PCR reads with MiXCR. The repertoire holds a few hundred thousand distinct CDR3 sequences, with 20% to 25% as singletons.

The sequences come from peripheral blood mononuclear cells (PBMCs), collected when the disease was refractory, from a patient treated with antithyroid drugs. The genes are TRBV2 and TRBJ1-2; 7 positions match TRBD1. The sequence was obtained from a female donor with Graves disease. In nucleotides, the CDR3 is TGTGCCAGCACCCTGACAGGGAATAACTATGGCTACACCTTC. Protein: CASTLTGNNYGYTF.